The 24 T cell receptor beta chains presented below share a single source sample, sequenced in a study of CD8 T cells in Susac syndrome. Reverse transcription of about 0.45 to 1 ug RNA was performed with random hexamers. TCRdb recomputed calls from the immunoSEQ multiplex PCR reads with MiXCR, one row per CDR3 protein. The data show some 260,000 distinct CDR3 sequences, around 95% seen once. What was sequenced was CD4+ T cells from PBMCs. These receptors all stem from a human donor with multiple sclerosis.

This clonotype was detected only once. The V call is TRBV25-1, the J call TRBJ2-1; D gene unclear. The CDR3 is made up of 14 amino acids. The germline CDR1 and CDR2 sequences are MGHDK and SYGVNS. With 8 bases removed from V and 0 bases from J, the gap between germline ends came to 11 bases. The CDR3 loop reads CASQSASSYNEQFF. CDR3 DNA: TGTGCCAGCCAATCGGCCTCCTCCTACAATGAGCAGTTCTTC.

V usage is TRBV7-9 and J usage is TRBJ2-7; D not resolved. V was cut by 5 bases and J by 6 bases, with 23 bases left in between. This CDR3 has 16 amino acids. From germline, CDR1 is SEHNR and CDR2 FQNEAQ (reference sequence). The CDR3 region has the DNA TGTGCCAGCAGCCCCCGAGGTGGTCTACCTTTCCTCGAGCAGTACTTC. Residues: CASSPRGGLPFLEQYF.

The chain uses TRBV19 and TRBJ1-1, with TRBD1 as a possible D gene (6 bases). The CDR3 length is 12 residues. V lost 7 bases, J lost 11 bases, and 17 bases lay in between. The germline V gene encodes CDR1 LNHDA and CDR2 SQIVND (reference sequence). CDR3 region: CASTPGTSRAFF. The CDR3 nucleotides are TGTGCCAGTACCCCCGGGACAAGTCGTGCTTTCTTT.

The chain is built from TRBV18 and TRBJ2-5, with D perhaps matching TRBD1 (6 bases). The CDR3 has 15 amino acids. V lost 6 bases and J 4 bases, leaving 18 bases between the germline ends. Germline CDR1 reads KGHSH; CDR2 reads LQKENI. CDR3 loop: CASSHGGGGGETQYF. The CDR3 nucleotides read TGTGCCAGCTCCCATGGGGGCGGAGGAGGAGAGACCCAGTACTTC.

This clonotype was detected once. V and J are TRBV28 and TRBJ1-5; D ambiguous. Trimming pared 7 bases from V and 0 bases from J, leaving 10 bases between. The CDR3 extends over 14 amino acids. Germline lookup yields CDR1 MDHEN and CDR2 SYDVKM. CDR3 DNA: TGTGCCAGCATGCCCGGAGGTAGCAATCAGCCCCAGCATTTT. This translates into CASMPGGSNQPQHF.

The CDR3 here is CSATVNTEAFF. CDR3 sequence (DNA): TGCAGCGCAACAGTGAACACTGAAGCTTTCTTT. V usage is TRBV29-1 and J usage is TRBJ1-1; no firm D call. With 7 bases removed from V and 0 bases from J, the gap between germline ends came to 6 bases. The germline CDR1 and CDR2 sequences are SQVTM and ANQGSEA. The CDR3 sequence is 11 residues long.

The gene calls are TRBV12-3 or TRBV12-4 and TRBJ2-6; 7 bases match TRBD1. The junction had 4 bases not matched to a gene; V was cut back by 4 bases and J by 4 bases. The CDR3 contains 15 residues. The CDR3 DNA is TGTGCCAGCAGTTACAGGGGCGCCGGGGCCAACGTCCTGACTTTC. This sequence encodes CASSYRGAGANVLTF.

This chain joins TRBV5-1 and TRBJ2-7; TRBD2 aligns across 8 bases. Germline V CDR1 and CDR2: SGHRS, YFSETQ. V was clipped by 4 bases and J by 4 bases; unmatched bases: 7. The CDR3 length is 14 residues. CDR3 amino acids: CASSPGGEPYEQYV. The CDR3 coding sequence is TGCGCCAGCAGCCCGGGGGGGGAGCCTTACGAGCAGTACGTC.

CDR3 coding DNA: TGTGCCAGCAGACAACCAGTCTCCTACAATGAGCAGTTCTTC. This encodes CASRQPVSYNEQFF. V usage is TRBV3-1 and J usage is TRBJ2-1; D is uncertain. From germline, CDR1 is LGHDT and CDR2 YNNKEL (reference sequence). Trimming left V 6 bases short and J 0 bases short, with 9 bases between. This CDR3 contains 14 residues.

This chain connects TRBV6-5 to TRBJ2-7, with 7 bases that match TRBD1. The ends lost 2 bases at V and 4 bases at J; junction bases unmatched: 2. The germline V gene encodes CDR1 MNHEY and CDR2 SVGAGI. The CDR3 covers 13 residues. CDR3 amino acids: CASSYGTEYEQYV. CDR3 DNA: TGTGCCAGCAGTTACGGGACAGAATACGAGCAGTACGTC.

This sequence joins TRBV7-2 and TRBJ1-3, with TRBD1 as a possible D gene (6 bases). V shed 5 bases and J shed 7 bases, with 21 bases lying between them. The CDR3 is 16 amino acids. Germline CDR1 and CDR2: SGHTA and FQGNSA. CDR3 residues: CASSPTIRGVGNTIYF. The CDR3 DNA is TGTGCCAGCAGCCCCACTATCAGGGGTGTGGGTAACACCATATATTTT.

The chain recombines TRBV20-1 with TRBJ2-7; 7 bases align to TRBD2. J gave up 3 bases and V 6 bases, and 11 bases lay outside the gene matches. Germline CDR1 DFQATT, CDR2 SNEGSKA (reference sequence). This CDR3 region has 14 residues. CDR3 loop: CSAQRGGQDYEQYF. CDR3 bases: TGCAGTGCCCAGAGGGGAGGGCAGGACTACGAGCAGTACTTC.

This rearrangement joins TRBV12-3 or TRBV12-4 to TRBJ2-7; 8 nucleotides match TRBD1. Unmatched junction bases numbered 3, after V lost 1 base and J lost 4 bases. This CDR3 is built from 14 residues. DNA for the CDR3: TGTGCCAGCAGTTTAGGGACAGGGAAGTACGAGCAGTACTTC. Its translation is CASSLGTGKYEQYF.

The chain combines TRBV20-1 with TRBJ2-1; D gene uncertain. The CDR3 runs to 12 residues. In germline, CDR1 is DFQATT, CDR2 SNEGSKA (reference sequence). The ends were cut back, 7 bases at V and 5 bases at J, with 12 bases in the middle. The CDR3 coding sequence is TGCAGTGTGGACCAACGAAACAATGAGCAGTTCTTC. It translates to CSVDQRNNEQFF.

The chain has TRBV24-1 and TRBJ2-5, with D uncertain. The V end lost 3 bases, the J end lost 0 bases, and 13 bases lay between the germline ends. The CDR3 has 16 amino acids. Germline CDR1 is KGHDR and CDR2 is SFDVKD. CDR3 nucleotides: TGTGCCACCAGTGATCCCCTGGTGGTCTACCAAGAGACCCAGTACTTC. It yields the protein CATSDPLVVYQETQYF.

The V gene is TRBV21-1, the J gene TRBJ2-7. TRBV21-1 is a pseudogene segment. The CDR3 has 14 residues. Written as DNA, the CDR3 is TGTGCCAGCTGCAGAAGACAGGGCTTCTACGAGCAGTACGTC. Translation: CASCRRQGFYEQYV.

This chain uses TRBV6-6 with TRBJ2-3; 13 bases match TRBD2. Trimming removed 10 bases from V and 1 base from J; junction bases left unmatched: 8. The CDR3 extends over 16 amino acids. Germline V CDR1 and CDR2: MNHNY, SVGAGI (reference sequence). The CDR3 loop is CAIGTSGESRTDTQYF. The DNA of the CDR3 is TGTGCCATCGGGACTAGCGGGGAGTCCCGCACAGATACGCAGTATTTT.

The chain uses TRBV4-1 and TRBJ1-3, with D hard to call. V was clipped by 0 bases and J by 4 bases, with 10 bases between them. This CDR3 is 15 amino acids long. Per germline, CDR1 MGHRA and CDR2 YSYEKL. The CDR3 nucleotides read TGCGCCAGCAGCCAAGATCCGACGGCCGGAAACACCATATATTTT. It translates to CASSQDPTAGNTIYF.

The chain couples TRBV6-2 or TRBV6-3 to TRBJ2-3, with D possibly called TRBD1 or TRBD2 (5 bases each). In germline, CDR1 is MNHEY, CDR2 SVGEGT. Trimming left V 2 bases short and J 8 bases short, with 17 bases between. The length of the CDR3 is 15 residues. The CDR3 sequence is CASSYPGTTGVTQYF. CDR3 nucleotides: TGTGCCAGCAGTTACCCCGGGACCACCGGGGTTACGCAGTATTTT.

The genes are TRBV5-1 and TRBJ2-5; TRBD1 matches at 7 bases. The CDR3 has 15 amino acids. With V trimmed by 4 bases and J by 4 bases, 10 bases remained unmatched. CDR1 and CDR2 (germline): SGHRS, YFSETQ. The CDR3 DNA is TGCGCCAGCAGCCCGAGGGGACAGAGCGCAGAGACCCAGTACTTC. The encoded protein is CASSPRGQSAETQYF.

This clonotype was detected once. The CDR3 sequence: CASSSGTGLGVYTQYF. The CDR3 DNA sequence: TGTGCCAGCAGTTCCGGGACAGGGCTTGGGGTATACACGCAGTATTTT. The chain couples TRBV12-3 or TRBV12-4 to TRBJ2-3, with 9 positions matching TRBD1. This CDR3 has 16 amino acids. Trimming at V came to 4 bases and at J to 9 bases, leaving 14 bases not matched to a gene.

This chain connects TRBV24-1 to TRBJ2-2; D remains unclear. CDR3 length: 15 amino acids. Germline V gives CDR1 KGHDR, CDR2 SFDVKD. V lost 1 base and J lost 5, with 10 bases in between. CDR3 DNA: TGTGCCACCAGTGATTTCTCATTAAGAACCGGGGAGCTGTTTTTT. The encoded protein is CATSDFSLRTGELFF.

This chain connects TRBV6-5 to TRBJ2-1; D is uncertain. The CDR3 is 15 residues long. Germline assignment: CDR1 MNHEY and CDR2 SVGAGI. Trimming cost V 4 bases and J 0 bases, with 10 bases left between them. The CDR3, as DNA: TGTGCCAGCAGTTTGGGCTATCGCTCCTACAATGAGCAGTTCTTC. This gives the protein CASSLGYRSYNEQFF.

V is TRBV7-2 and J is TRBJ2-4; 9 nucleotides agree with TRBD1. The CDR3 runs to 15 residues. Germline CDR1 reads SGHTA; CDR2 reads FQGNSA. J gave up 5 bases and V 1 base, and 3 bases lay outside the gene matches. CDR3 sequence reads: CASSLDRGRENIQYF. In DNA form, the CDR3 reads TGTGCCAGCAGCTTAGACAGGGGGCGCGAAAACATTCAGTACTTC.